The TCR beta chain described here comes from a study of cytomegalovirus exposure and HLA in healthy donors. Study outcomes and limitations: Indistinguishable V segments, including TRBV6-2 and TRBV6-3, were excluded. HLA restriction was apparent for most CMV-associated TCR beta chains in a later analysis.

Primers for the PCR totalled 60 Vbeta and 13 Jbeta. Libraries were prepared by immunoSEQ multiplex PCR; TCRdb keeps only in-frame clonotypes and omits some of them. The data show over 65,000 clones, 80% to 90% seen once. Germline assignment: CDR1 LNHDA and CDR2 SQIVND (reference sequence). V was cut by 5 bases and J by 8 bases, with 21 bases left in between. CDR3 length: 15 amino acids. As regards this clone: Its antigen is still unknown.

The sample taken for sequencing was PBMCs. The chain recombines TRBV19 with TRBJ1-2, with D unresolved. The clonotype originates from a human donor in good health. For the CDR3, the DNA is TGTGCCAGTAGTGAACGGGGTGCCGCATGGGAAGGCTACACCTTC. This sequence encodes CASSERGAAWEGYTF.